The text below deals with one T cell receptor (beta chain). Using its own MiXCR run on the RT-PCR reads, TCRdb lists one record per CDR3 protein. The table includes approximately 720,000 distinct CDR3 sequences, 12% to 15% detected once. Germline V gene data show CDR1 as ENHRY and CDR2 as SYGVKD. CDR3 length equals 13 residues. V shed 6 bases and J 8 bases; nucleotides not matched to a gene: 8. V usage is TRBV10-3 and J usage is TRBJ1-2, with 8 nucleotides matching TRBD1. The clonotype was recovered from a female donor in good health, serving as a healthy control. Sequenced sample: memory CD4+ T cells from blood. CDR3 amino acids: CAIREDRVEGYTF. In DNA, the CDR3 is TGTGCCATCAGGGAGGACAGGGTGGAAGGCTACACCTTC.